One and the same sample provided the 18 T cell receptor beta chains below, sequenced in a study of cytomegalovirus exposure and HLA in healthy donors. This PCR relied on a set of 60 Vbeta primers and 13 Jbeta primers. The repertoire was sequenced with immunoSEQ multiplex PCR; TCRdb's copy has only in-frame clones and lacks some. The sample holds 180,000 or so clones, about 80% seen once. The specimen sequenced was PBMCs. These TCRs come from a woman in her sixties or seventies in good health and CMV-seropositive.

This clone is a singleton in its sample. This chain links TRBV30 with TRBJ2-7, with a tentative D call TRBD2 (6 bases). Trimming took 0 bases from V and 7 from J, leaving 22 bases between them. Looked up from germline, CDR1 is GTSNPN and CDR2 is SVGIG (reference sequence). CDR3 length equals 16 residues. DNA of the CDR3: TGTGCCTGGAGTGTAGACCCCATTACTAGTGCGGGGGAGCAGTACTTC. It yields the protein CAWSVDPITSAGEQYF.

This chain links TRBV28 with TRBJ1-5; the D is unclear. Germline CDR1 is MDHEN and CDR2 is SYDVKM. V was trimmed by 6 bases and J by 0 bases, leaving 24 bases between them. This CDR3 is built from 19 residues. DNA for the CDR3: TGTGCCAGCAGCCGCTCTCCGGGTAGGTTCGGGGATAGCAATCAGCCCCAGCATTTT. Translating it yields CASSRSPGRFGDSNQPQHF.

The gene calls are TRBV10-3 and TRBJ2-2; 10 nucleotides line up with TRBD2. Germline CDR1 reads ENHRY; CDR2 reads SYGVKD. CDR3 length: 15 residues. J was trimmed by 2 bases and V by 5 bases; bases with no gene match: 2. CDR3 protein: CAISSSGGNTGELFF. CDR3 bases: TGTGCCATCAGTTCTAGCGGGGGTAACACCGGGGAGCTGTTTTTT.

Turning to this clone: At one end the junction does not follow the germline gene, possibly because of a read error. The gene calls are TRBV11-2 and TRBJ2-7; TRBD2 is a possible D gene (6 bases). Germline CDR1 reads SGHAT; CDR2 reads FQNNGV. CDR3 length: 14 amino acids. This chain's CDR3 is CVSSPMGGSYEQYF. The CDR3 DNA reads TGTGTCAGCAGCCCTATGGGGGGCTCCTACGAGCAGTACTTC.

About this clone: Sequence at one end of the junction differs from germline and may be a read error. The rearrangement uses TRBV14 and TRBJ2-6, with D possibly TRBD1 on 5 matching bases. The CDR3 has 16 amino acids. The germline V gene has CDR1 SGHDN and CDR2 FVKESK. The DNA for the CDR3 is TGTGCCAGCAGCCTAGCTTGGAATTCTGGGGCCAACGGCCTGACTTTC. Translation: CASSLAWNSGANGLTF.

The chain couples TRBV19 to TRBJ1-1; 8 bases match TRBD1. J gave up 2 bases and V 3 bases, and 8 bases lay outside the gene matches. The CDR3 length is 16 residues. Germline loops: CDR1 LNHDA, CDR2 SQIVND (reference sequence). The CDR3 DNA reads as TGTGCCAGTAGTATTGAGGGGACAGGCGCCAACACTGAAGCTTTCTTT. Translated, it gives CASSIEGTGANTEAFF. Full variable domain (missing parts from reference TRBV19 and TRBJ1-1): DGGITQSPKYLFRKEGQNVTLSCEQNLNHDAMYWYRQDPGQGLRLIYYSQIVNDFQKGDIAEGYSVSREKKESFPLTVTSAQKNPTAFYLCASSIEGTGANTEAFFGQGTRLTVV.

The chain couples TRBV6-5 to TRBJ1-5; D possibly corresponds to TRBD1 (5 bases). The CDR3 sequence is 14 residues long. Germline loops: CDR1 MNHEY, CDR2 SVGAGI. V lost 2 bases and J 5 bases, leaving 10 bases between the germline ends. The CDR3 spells CASSYSDSYQPQHF. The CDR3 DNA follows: TGTGCCAGCAGTTACAGCGACAGTTATCAGCCCCAGCATTTT.

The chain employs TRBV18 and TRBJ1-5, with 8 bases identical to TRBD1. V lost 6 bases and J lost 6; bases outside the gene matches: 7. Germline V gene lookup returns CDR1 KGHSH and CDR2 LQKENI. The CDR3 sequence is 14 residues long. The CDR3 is CASSPGGAGQPQHF. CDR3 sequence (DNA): TGTGCCAGCTCCCCAGGGGGCGCGGGTCAGCCCCAGCATTTT. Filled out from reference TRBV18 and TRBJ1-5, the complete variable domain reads NAGVMQNPRHLVRRRGQEARLRCSPMKGHSHVYWYRQLPEEGLKFMVYLQKENIIDESGMPKERFSAEFPKEGPSILRIQQVVRGDSAAYFCASSPGGAGQPQHFGDGTRLSIL.

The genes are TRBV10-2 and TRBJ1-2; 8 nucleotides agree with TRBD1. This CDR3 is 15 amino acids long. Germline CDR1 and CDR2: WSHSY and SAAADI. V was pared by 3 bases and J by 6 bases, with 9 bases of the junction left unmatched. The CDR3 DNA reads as TGCGCCAGCAGTGACCTACTACAGGGGGAGGATGGCTACACCTTC. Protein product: CASSDLLQGEDGYTF.

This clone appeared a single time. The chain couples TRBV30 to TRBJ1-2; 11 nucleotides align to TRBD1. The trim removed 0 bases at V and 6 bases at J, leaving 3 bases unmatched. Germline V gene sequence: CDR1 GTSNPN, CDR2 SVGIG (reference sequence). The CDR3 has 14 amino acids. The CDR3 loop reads CAWSVQGQGDGYTF. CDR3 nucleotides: TGTGCCTGGAGTGTACAGGGACAGGGGGATGGCTACACCTTC.

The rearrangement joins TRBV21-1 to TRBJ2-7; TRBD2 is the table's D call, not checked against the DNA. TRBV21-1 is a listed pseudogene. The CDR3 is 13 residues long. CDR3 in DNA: TGTGCCAGCACCAAACTCCCCACTCGAGAGCAGTACTTC. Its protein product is CASTKLPTREQYF.

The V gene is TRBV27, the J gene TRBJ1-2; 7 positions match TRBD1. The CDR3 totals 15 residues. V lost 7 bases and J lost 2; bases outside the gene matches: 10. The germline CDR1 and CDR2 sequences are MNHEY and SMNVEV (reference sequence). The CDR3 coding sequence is TGTGCCAGCATCCACCCGGGACAGTTAAACTATGGCTACACCTTC. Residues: CASIHPGQLNYGYTF.

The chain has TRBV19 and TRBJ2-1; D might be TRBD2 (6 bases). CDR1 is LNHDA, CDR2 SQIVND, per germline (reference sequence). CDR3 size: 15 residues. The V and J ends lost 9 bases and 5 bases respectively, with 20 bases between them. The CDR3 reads CASSIAGTRHNEQFF. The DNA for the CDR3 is TGTGCCAGCTCAATCGCCGGGACTCGCCACAATGAGCAGTTCTTC.

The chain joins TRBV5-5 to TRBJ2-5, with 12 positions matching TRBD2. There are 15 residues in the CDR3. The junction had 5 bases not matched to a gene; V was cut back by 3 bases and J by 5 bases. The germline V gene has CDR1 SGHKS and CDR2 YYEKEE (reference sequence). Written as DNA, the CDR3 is TGTGCCAGCAGCTCTAGCGGGGGGGCTGGGGAGACCCAGTACTTC. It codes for CASSSSGGAGETQYF.

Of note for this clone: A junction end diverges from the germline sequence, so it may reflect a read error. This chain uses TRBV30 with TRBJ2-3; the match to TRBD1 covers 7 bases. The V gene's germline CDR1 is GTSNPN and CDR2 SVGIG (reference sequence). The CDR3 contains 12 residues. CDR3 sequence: CGSRGPGDTQYF. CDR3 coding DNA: TGCGGGTCTAGGGGGCCGGGAGATACGCAGTATTTT.

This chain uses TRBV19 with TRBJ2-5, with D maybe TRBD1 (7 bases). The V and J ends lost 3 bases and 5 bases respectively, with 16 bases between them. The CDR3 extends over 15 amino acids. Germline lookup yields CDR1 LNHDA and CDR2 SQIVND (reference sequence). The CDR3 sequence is CASSIGRQGWETQYF. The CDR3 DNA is TGTGCCAGTAGTATCGGGAGACAGGGCTGGGAGACCCAGTACTTC. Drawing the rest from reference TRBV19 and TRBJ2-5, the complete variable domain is DGGITQSPKYLFRKEGQNVTLSCEQNLNHDAMYWYRQDPGQGLRLIYYSQIVNDFQKGDIAEGYSVSREKKESFPLTVTSAQKNPTAFYLCASSIGRQGWETQYFGPGTRLLVL.

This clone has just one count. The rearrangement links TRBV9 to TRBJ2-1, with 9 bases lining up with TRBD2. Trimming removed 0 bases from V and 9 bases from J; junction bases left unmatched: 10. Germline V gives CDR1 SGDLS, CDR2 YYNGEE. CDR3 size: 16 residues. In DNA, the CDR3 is TGTGCCAGCAGCGTAGGGGCTAGCGGGGATTCTAGTGAGCAGTTCTTC. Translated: CASSVGASGDSSEQFF.

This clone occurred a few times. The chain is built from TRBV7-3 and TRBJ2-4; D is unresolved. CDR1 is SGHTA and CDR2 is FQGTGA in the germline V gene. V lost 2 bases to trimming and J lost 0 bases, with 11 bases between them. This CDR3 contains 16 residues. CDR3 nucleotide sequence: TGTGCCAGCAGCTTATATAGTAATCTAGCCAAAAACATTCAGTACTTC. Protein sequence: CASSLYSNLAKNIQYF.